These 5 T cell receptor beta chains came from one sample sequenced in a study of early stage breast cancer tumors. Sequencing used immunoSEQ multiplex PCR; TCRdb keeps in-frame clones, though not all of them. The profile shows some 48,000 clones, roughly four fifths of them singletons. The sample comprised blood. These receptor sequences come from a person between 50 and 60 years old with breast cancer.

The chain links TRBV4-3 to TRBJ2-3; the match to TRBD2 covers 7 bases. Trimming cost V 1 base and J 1 base; bases outside gene matches: 5. Germline loops: CDR1 LGHNA, CDR2 YSLEER. This CDR3 is built from 16 residues. The CDR3 region has the DNA TGCGCCAGCAGCCAAGTGGGAGGGTCCGGCACAGATACGCAGTATTTT. Its protein product is CASSQVGGSGTDTQYF.

The chain uses TRBV28 and TRBJ2-7; D unresolved. Trimming removed 6 bases at V and 2 bases at J, with 8 bases between. The CDR3 has 12 residues. The V gene's germline CDR1 is MDHEN and CDR2 SYDVKM. The CDR3 protein is CASRTVPYEQYF. The CDR3 nucleotides read TGTGCCAGCAGGACCGTTCCCTACGAGCAGTACTTC.

V is TRBV4-3 and J is TRBJ2-6; D is ambiguous. CDR1 is LGHNA, CDR2 YSLEER, per germline. Deletions cut 1 base from V and 1 base from J, with 11 bases between. The CDR3 runs 17 residues. The CDR3, as DNA: TGCGCCAGCAGCCAAGTCCCGTCGAGGTCTGGGGCCAACGTCCTGACTTTC. Translated: CASSQVPSRSGANVLTF.

The CDR3 region has the DNA TGTGCCAGCAGTGACTGGCGACCACAAGAGACCCAGTACTTC. Translated, it gives CASSDWRPQETQYF. The chain is built from TRBV6-4 and TRBJ2-5, with no clear D. Germline V CDR1 and CDR2: MRHNA, SNTAGT. The V end was cut by 1 base, the J end by 2 bases, with 8 bases between. The CDR3 totals 14 residues.

The chain recombines TRBV2 with TRBJ2-2; D unresolved. Germline-derived CDR1 and CDR2 are SNHLY and FYNNEI. V was pared by 7 bases and J by 0 bases, with 12 bases between. CDR3 length equals 15 residues. CDR3 sequence: CASNPGLTNTGELFF. The CDR3 region has the DNA TGTGCCAGCAACCCCGGGCTTACGAACACCGGGGAGCTGTTTTTT.